Described below is a single TCR beta chain sequence and its context. The antigen remains unidentified. Germline loops: CDR1 MNHEY, CDR2 SMNVEV (reference sequence). V gave up 3 bases and J gave up 2 bases; unmatched junction bases: 10. This CDR3 has 17 amino acids. The sample is drawn from a study of cytomegalovirus exposure and HLA in healthy donors. Across the whole study: In an early release, HLA-typed donors contributed some 88 million unique TCR sequences. Broader study findings: Another analysis was done later, and it associated roughly 15,000 TCR beta sequences with HLA alleles at 0.05 false discovery rate. Presence/absence results assume similar sequencing depth per donor, which may not hold. About 87% or about 30% of the time was how often most TCR beta V segments were productive, according to an earlier analysis.

PCR involved 60 Vbeta and 13 Jbeta primers. Here immunoSEQ multiplex PCR was the method, and the copy in TCRdb shows in-frame clones only, minus some. Of under 200,000 clones listed, around four fifths are singletons. This sequence joins TRBV27 and TRBJ2-7, with 10 bases aligning to TRBD2. The sequenced material came from PBMCs. This sequence was found in a woman in her 30s in good health and CMV-seronegative. The CDR3 is CASSFQNPGLATYEQYF. The CDR3 DNA reads as TGTGCCAGCAGTTTCCAAAATCCGGGACTAGCGACCTACGAGCAGTACTTC.